Given below is one T cell receptor (beta chain) in context. Its antigen is not yet known. No much larger clone exists at a distance of one base, and base qualities are not known. This sample is part of a study of blood T cell repertoires in COVID-19 (dated by TCRdb to 2018 to 2021). Context from the whole study: Samples covering the acute and convalescent phases of COVID-19 were provided by collaborators in the United States, Italy and Spain. Deeply sampled blood TCRbeta repertoires from subjects exposed to, actively infected with, or recovered from COVID-19 were included in the dataset. The material from the prospective study consisted of cDNA or gDNA derived from T cells, B-cell-depleted T cells, or PBMCs. Samples were obtained from the ongoing ImmuneRACE study (first 160 participants) and from 1,254 subjects provided by 6 global collaborators. Nearly every sample came with metadata listing a de-identified subject ID, COVID-19 status, age in years and sex. Where HLA class I and class II types were available, the types were taken from metadata supplied by the sample provider, not from assay-based typing. The repertoires were released in a freely available public database meant as a resource for research on the immune response to SARS-CoV-2. The study at large found these results: The quantity of clinical and demographic metadata differed by source and by participant and was supplied without curation.

TCRbeta CDR3 regions were amplified from genomic DNA by means of the immunoSEQ Assay, a bias-controlled multiplex PCR. As for the original processing: Within the assay, amplification of reference gene primers was used to estimate how many nucleated cells each sample contained. To quantify the absolute abundance of each unique TCRbeta CDR3 rearrangement, sequence reads were collapsed and filtered. Productive Simpson clonality was computed per sample as the square root of Simpson's diversity index over productive rearrangements. TCRdb took this table from immuneACCESS and kept in-frame rearrangements with V and J called. Such tables lack part of the clones; where checked against another copy, unresolved V genes explain under half of the gap, and the rest is unexplained. The DNA was the basis for D and trimming; V, J and clone size are from that table. Within this sample are 220,000 or so clones, with more than 70% of them counted one time only. 3% to 4.5% of the sample goes to the ten largest clones.

CDR1 PRHDT and CDR2 FYEKMQ are derived from the germline V gene (reference sequence). The CDR3 goes from the cysteine to the phenylalanine over 14 residues. The sequence is cut down to CDR3 DNA, 42 bases in frame from base 1. V is cut by 3 bases and J by 10 bases, and the space between the germline ends is 13 bases. Whole blood was collected in K2EDTA tubes by collaborating institutions according to the institutions' own protocols. For TCRbeta analysis, collaborators shipped samples in one of three forms: frozen whole blood, isolated PBMCs, or DNA extracted from either of those sample types. The sample was peripheral blood. The source of this sequence is a woman of 80 years or more with acute or convalescent COVID-19. Recombination linked TRBV13 to TRBJ1-6; the D gene identity is not certain. The CDR3 reads as follows: CASSFREGRSPLHF. The sequence in DNA is TGTGCCAGCAGCTTCAGAGAGGGTAGATCACCCCTCCACTTT.